The T cell receptor (beta chain) described here comes from a study of blood T cell repertoires in COVID-19. Overall study: Samples came from the United States, Italy and Spain, spanning acute and convalescent COVID-19. Sources were T cells, B-cell-depleted T cells, or PBMCs; the material itself was cDNA or gDNA.

The CDR3 covers 14 residues. V was pared by 5 bases and J by 7 bases, with 12 bases between. CDR1 and CDR2 (germline): MNHEY, SVGAGI. The assay was immunoSEQ multiplex PCR, and TCRdb's table has in-frame clones only and misses some. The sample consists of roughly 250,000 clones, about 89% of them appearing once. This clone was counted a few times. The source material was peripheral blood. The TCR sequence derives from a man aged 35 to 55 who had recovered from COVID-19. V and J are TRBV6-5 and TRBJ1-6; maybe TRBD1 (6 bases). The CDR3 region is CASSNRVGNSPLHF. For the CDR3, the DNA is TGTGCCAGCAGTAACAGGGTAGGGAATTCACCCCTCCACTTT.